The following is a TCR beta chain sequence with its context. Patients at the Seattle site were enrolled during active infection and followed longitudinally. The germline V gene has CDR1 SEHNR and CDR2 FQNEAQ (reference sequence). After removal of 2 bases from V and 3 bases from J, the junction contained 5 bases not matched to a gene. The CDR3 runs 15 residues. This sample was included in a study of blood T cell repertoires in COVID-19. Turning to the study itself: Both acute and convalescent COVID-19 samples were obtained from the United States, Italy and Spain.

Methods used by the authors: Amplification of reference gene primers was used by the study to estimate nucleated cell counts. Data came from immunoSEQ multiplex PCR; TCRdb stores just in-frame clones and leaves some out. V, J and clone size derive from that table, while D and trimming were established from the DNA sequence. The sample gives about half a million clones, approximately 89% of which show up once; approximately 0.9% is in the top ten. This TCR was recovered from a man younger than 35 with COVID-19, enrolled during active disease. The source material was peripheral blood. The chain uses TRBV7-9 and TRBJ2-7; 9 nucleotides align to TRBD1. As DNA, the CDR3 is TGTGCCAGCAGCTTAACGGGACAGGGTTTCTACGAGCAGTACTTC. It encodes CASSLTGQGFYEQYF. The entire variable domain, with the rest obtained from reference TRBV7-9 and TRBJ2-7, is as follows: DTGVSQNPRHKITKRGQNVTFRCDPISEHNRLYWYRQTLGQGPEFLTYFQNEAQLEKSRLLSDRFSAERPKGSFSTLEIQRTEQGDSAMYLCASSLTGQGFYEQYFGPGTRLTVT.